The present T cell receptor (beta chain) was sequenced within a study of cytomegalovirus exposure and HLA in healthy donors. About this clone: Its antigen is not identified.

Findings and limits, study-wide: Analysis was carried out at a later point, and it linked a missense DCLRE1C variant to TCR beta V- and J-gene trimming.

13 Jbeta primers and 60 Vbeta primers were used for the PCR. TCRdb's table, derived via immunoSEQ multiplex PCR, lists solely in-frame clones and lacks some. This sample contains some 110,000 clones. Germline V CDR1 and CDR2: SGHTA, FQGNSA. This CDR3 is built from 15 residues. The junction had 12 bases not matched to a gene; V was cut back by 9 bases and J by 4 bases. The clonotype comes from a man younger than 30 in good health and CMV-seronegative. The chain is built from TRBV7-2 and TRBJ1-5; TRBD1 aligns across 7 bases. Sequencing was carried out using PBMCs. CDR3 sequence: CASDRTGTENQPQHF. Written as DNA, the CDR3 is TGTGCCAGTGACAGGACCGGGACAGAGAATCAGCCCCAGCATTTT.